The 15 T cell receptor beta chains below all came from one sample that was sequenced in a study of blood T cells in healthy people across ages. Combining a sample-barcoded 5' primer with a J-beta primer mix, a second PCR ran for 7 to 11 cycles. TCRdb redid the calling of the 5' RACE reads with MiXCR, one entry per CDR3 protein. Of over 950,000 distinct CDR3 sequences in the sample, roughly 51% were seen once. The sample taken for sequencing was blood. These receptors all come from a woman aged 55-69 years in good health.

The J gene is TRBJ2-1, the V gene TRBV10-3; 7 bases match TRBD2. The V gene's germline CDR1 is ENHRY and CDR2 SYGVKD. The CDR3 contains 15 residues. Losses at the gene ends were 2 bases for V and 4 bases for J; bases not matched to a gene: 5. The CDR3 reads CAISETSETYNEQFF. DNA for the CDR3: TGTGCCATCAGTGAGACTAGCGAGACTTACAATGAGCAGTTCTTC.

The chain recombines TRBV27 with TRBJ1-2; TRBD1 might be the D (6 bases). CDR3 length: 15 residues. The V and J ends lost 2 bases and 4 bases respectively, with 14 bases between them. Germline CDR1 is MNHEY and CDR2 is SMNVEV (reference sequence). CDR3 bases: TGTGCCAGCAGTTTAATGAGGAAGGGGGGCTATGGCTACACCTTC. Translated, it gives CASSLMRKGGYGYTF.

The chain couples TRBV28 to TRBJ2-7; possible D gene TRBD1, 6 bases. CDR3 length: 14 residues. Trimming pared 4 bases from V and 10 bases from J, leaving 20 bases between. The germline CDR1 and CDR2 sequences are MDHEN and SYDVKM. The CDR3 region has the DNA TGTGCCAGCAGTTCAGGGGATCAAGGGGACACCCAGTACTTC. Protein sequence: CASSSGDQGDTQYF.

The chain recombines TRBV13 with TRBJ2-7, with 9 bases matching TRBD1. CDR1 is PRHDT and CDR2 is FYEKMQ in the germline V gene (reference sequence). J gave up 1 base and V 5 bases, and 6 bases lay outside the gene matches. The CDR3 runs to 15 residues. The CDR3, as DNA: TGTGCCAGCAGCAGGCGGGACAGGGCATCCTACGAGCAGTACTTC. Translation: CASSRRDRASYEQYF.

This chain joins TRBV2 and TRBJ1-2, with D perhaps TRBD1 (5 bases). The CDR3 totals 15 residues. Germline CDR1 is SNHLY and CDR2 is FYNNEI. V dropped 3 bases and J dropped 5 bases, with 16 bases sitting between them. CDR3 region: CASSDGRGGRYGYTF. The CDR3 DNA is TGTGCCAGCAGTGATGGAAGGGGCGGACGGTATGGCTACACCTTC.

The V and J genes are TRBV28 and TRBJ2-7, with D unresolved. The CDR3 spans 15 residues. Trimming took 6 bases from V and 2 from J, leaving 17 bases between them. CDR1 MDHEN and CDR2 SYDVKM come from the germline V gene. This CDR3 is CASSLPVGPAYEQYF. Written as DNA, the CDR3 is TGTGCCAGCAGCCTACCAGTCGGACCCGCCTACGAGCAGTACTTC.

The CDR3 DNA follows: TGTGCCAGCAGTTCGCTCAGCCTGACGCGCAATCAGCCCCAGCATTTT. This codes for CASSSLSLTRNQPQHF. The chain couples TRBV6-2 or TRBV6-3 to TRBJ1-5, with D uncertain. Trimming cost V 4 bases and J 2 bases, with 15 bases left between them. The CDR3 has 16 amino acids. The germline V gene has CDR1 MNHEY and CDR2 SVGEGT.

The DNA for the CDR3 is TGTGCCTCCCAATTTGCGGGGGGCCCGCCAGATACGCAGTATTTT. Its protein product is CASQFAGGPPDTQYF. The genes are TRBV10-3 and TRBJ2-3; TRBD2 matches 8 bases. V dropped 11 bases and J dropped 4; count of bases not matched to a gene: 14. The CDR3 has 15 residues. The germline V gene has CDR1 ENHRY and CDR2 SYGVKD.

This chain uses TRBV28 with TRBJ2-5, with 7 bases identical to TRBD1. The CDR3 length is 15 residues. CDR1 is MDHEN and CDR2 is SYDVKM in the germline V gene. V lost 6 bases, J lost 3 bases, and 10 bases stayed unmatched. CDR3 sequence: CASSPGGFVEETQYF. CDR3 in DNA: TGTGCCAGCAGCCCAGGGGGATTCGTAGAAGAGACCCAGTACTTC.

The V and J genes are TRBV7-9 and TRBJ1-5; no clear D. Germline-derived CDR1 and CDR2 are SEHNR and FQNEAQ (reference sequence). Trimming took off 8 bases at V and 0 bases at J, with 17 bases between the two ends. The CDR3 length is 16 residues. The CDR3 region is CASPHPRNISNQPQHF. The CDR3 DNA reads TGTGCCAGCCCCCATCCACGGAACATTAGCAATCAGCCCCAGCATTTT.

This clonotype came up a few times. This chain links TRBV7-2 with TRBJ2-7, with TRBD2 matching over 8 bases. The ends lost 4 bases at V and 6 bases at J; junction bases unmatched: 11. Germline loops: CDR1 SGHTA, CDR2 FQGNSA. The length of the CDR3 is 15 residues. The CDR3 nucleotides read TGTGCCAGCAGCTCTGACCGGGAGGGAAGATTCGAGCAGTACTTC. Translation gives CASSSDREGRFEQYF.

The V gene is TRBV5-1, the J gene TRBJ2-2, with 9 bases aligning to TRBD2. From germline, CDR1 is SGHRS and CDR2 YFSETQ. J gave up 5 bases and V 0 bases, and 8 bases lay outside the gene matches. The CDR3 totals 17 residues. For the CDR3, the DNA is TGCGCCAGCAGCTTGGGGCATAGCGGGAGTGCAACCGGGGAGCTGTTTTTT. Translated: CASSLGHSGSATGELFF.

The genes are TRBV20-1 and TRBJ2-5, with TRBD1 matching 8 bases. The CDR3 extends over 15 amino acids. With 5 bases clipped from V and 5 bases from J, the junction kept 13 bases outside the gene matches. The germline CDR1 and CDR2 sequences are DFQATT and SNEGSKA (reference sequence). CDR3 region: CSAPPPGRGLETQYF. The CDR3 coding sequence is TGCAGTGCTCCCCCACCGGGCAGGGGGCTGGAGACCCAGTACTTC.

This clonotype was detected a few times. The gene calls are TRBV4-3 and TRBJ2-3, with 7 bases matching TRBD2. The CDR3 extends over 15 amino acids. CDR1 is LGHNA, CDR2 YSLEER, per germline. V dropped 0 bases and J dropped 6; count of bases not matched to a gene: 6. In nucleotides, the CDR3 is TGCGCCAGCAGCCAAGAGAGCGGGATAGTGGATACGCAGTATTTT. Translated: CASSQESGIVDTQYF.

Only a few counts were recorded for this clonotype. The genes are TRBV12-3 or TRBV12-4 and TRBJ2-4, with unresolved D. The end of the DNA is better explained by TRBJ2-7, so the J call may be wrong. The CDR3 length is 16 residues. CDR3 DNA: TGTGCCAGCAGTTTAACCTATGCCACCACGTTCTACGAGCAGTACTTC. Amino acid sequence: CASSLTYATTFYEQYF.